This T cell receptor beta chain was sequenced for a study of control samples from healthy donors and cancer patients. The table came from immunoSEQ multiplex PCR; TCRdb's copy has only in-frame clones and leaves some out. The sample includes approximately 49,000 clones, around 86% of them seen just once. Germline V lookup: CDR1 SEHNR, CDR2 FQNEAQ (reference sequence). This CDR3 spans 14 amino acids. Trimming removed 0 bases from V and 2 bases from J, with 6 bases in between. This clone showed up just a few times. Sample: PBMCs. The TCR originated in a woman between 50 and 59 years old with lung cancer. The chain joins TRBV7-9 to TRBJ2-3, with D unclear. CDR3 coding DNA: TGTGCCAGCAGCTTAGCGGGGTTCACAGATACGCAGTATTTT. It specifies CASSLAGFTDTQYF. Supplemented by reference TRBV7-9 and TRBJ2-3, the full variable domain reads DTGVSQNPRHKITKRGQNVTFRCDPISEHNRLYWYRQTLGQGPEFLTYFQNEAQLEKSRLLSDRFSAERPKGSFSTLEIQRTEQGDSAMYLCASSLAGFTDTQYFGPGTRLTVL.